A single sample is the source of the 6 T cell receptor beta chains below, sequenced in a study of T cells in localized non-small cell lung cancer. This table comes from immunoSEQ multiplex PCR, and its TCRdb copy is limited to in-frame clones, with some not included. The sample lists under 7,500 clones, under 55% seen once, with about 4.1% in the top ten. The sample was lymph node tissue, taken before any cancer treatment. The receptors were gathered from a man aged 35 to 69 with stage I lung adenocarcinoma.

This clone occurred once. The chain recombines TRBV18 with TRBJ2-1; D is unclear. Looked up from germline, CDR1 is KGHSH and CDR2 is LQKENI. Between the trimmed V and J ends, which lost 3 bases and 5 bases, there was a span of 14 bases. The CDR3 is made up of 15 amino acids. The CDR3 DNA sequence: TGTGCCAGCTCACCCCGACCGGGCGGAAACAATGAGCAGTTCTTC. Amino acids: CASSPRPGGNNEQFF.

The genes are TRBV18 and TRBJ1-3; TRBD1 is a possible D gene (5 bases). CDR1 KGHSH and CDR2 LQKENI come from the germline V gene. The CDR3 covers 15 residues. Deletions cut 3 bases from V and 4 bases from J, with 13 bases between. The CDR3 region is CASSPGGTGGNTIYF. The DNA for the CDR3 is TGTGCCAGCTCACCGGGCGGGACGGGAGGAAACACCATATATTTT.

The J gene is TRBJ2-3, the V gene TRBV5-1; possible D gene TRBD2, 6 bases. CDR3 size: 14 residues. The germline CDR1 and CDR2 sequences are SGHRS and YFSETQ. The germline V and J ends were trimmed by 6 bases and 0 bases, with 11 bases remaining between them. CDR3 sequence (DNA): TGCGCCAGCACCTCCAGCGGGAGCACAGATACGCAGTATTTT. Its translation: CASTSSGSTDTQYF.

The V and J genes are TRBV5-1 and TRBJ1-4, with D possibly TRBD1 on 5 matching bases. V shed 0 bases and J shed 4 bases, with 13 bases lying between them. CDR1 and CDR2 from the germline V gene are SGHRS and YFSETQ. CDR3 length equals 16 residues. This CDR3 is CASSLGQPSNNEKLFF. The CDR3 coding sequence is TGCGCCAGCAGCTTGGGACAGCCGTCCAATAATGAAAAACTGTTTTTT.

The chain joins TRBV18 to TRBJ1-1, with 9 bases identical to TRBD1. There are 14 residues in the CDR3. The J segment lost 4 bases and the V segment lost 3 bases, leaving 3 bases of the junction unmatched. The germline CDR1 and CDR2 sequences are KGHSH and LQKENI. The CDR3 spells CASSPKTGGTEAFF. The CDR3 DNA follows: TGTGCCAGCTCACCTAAGACAGGGGGCACTGAAGCTTTCTTT.

V and J are TRBV11-1 and TRBJ1-4; TRBD1 agrees at 8 bases. The CDR3 has 17 residues. V shed 0 bases, J shed 6 bases, and the junction held 9 bases outside the gene matches. Germline loops: CDR1 SGHAT, CDR2 FQDESV (reference sequence). Here the CDR3 DNA reads TGTGCCAGCAGCTTAGCTGGGACAGGACTAGAAGATGAAAAACTGTTTTTT. Translated: CASSLAGTGLEDEKLFF.